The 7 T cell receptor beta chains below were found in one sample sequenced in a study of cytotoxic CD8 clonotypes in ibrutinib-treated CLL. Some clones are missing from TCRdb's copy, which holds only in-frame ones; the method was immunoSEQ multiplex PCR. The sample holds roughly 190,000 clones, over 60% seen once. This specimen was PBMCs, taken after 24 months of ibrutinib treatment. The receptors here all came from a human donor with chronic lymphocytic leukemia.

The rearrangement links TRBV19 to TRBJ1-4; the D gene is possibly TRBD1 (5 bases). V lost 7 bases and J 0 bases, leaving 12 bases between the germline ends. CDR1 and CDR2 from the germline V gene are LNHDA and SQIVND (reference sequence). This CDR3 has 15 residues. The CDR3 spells CASNPTDPTNEKLFF. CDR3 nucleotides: TGTGCCAGTAATCCGACAGATCCAACTAATGAAAAACTGTTTTTT.

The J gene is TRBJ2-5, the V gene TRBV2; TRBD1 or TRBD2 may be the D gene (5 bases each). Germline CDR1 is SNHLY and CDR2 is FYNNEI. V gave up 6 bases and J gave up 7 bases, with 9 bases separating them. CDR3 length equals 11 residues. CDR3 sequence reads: CASRVGGTQYF. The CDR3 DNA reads TGTGCCAGCAGGGTTGGGGGGACCCAGTACTTC.

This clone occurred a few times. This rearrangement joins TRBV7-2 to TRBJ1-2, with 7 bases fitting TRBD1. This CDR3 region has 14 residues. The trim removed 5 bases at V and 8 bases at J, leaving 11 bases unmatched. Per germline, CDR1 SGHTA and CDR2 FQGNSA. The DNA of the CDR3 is TGTGCCAGCAGCGACCAAAGACAGGGTCGAGGCTACACCTTC. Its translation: CASSDQRQGRGYTF.

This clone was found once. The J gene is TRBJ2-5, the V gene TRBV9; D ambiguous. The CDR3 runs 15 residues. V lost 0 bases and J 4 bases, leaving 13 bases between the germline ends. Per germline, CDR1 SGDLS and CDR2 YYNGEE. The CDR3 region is CASSVAPRNGETQYF. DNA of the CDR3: TGTGCCAGCAGCGTAGCTCCCAGAAATGGAGAGACCCAGTACTTC.

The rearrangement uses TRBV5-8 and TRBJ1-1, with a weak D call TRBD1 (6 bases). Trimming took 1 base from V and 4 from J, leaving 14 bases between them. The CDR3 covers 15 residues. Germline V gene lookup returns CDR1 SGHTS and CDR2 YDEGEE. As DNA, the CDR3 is TGTGCCAGCAGCTTGTCGACAGGAACGGGCACTGAAGCTTTCTTT. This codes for CASSLSTGTGTEAFF.

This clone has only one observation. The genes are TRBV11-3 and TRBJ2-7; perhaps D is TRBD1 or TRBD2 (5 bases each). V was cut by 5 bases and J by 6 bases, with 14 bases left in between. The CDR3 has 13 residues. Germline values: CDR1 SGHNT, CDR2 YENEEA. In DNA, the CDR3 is TGTGCCAGCAGCCCGGGACGTCTATCCGAGCAGTACTTC. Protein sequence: CASSPGRLSEQYF.

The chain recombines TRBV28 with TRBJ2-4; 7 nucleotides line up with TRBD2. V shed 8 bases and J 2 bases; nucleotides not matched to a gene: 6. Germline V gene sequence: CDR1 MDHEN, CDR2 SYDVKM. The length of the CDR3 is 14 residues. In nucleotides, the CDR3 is TGTGCCAGCCTGGGAGGGACCACCAAAAACATTCAGTACTTC. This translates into CASLGGTTKNIQYF.